Judged by frequency, the clone carrying this TCR beta chain is medium-sized (0.01 to 0.1%). What it recognizes is unknown. TCR beta libraries were made by UMI-labeled 5' RACE. Authors' analysis steps: Every TCR beta library contained from around 3,000 to 18,000 functional CDR3 beta clonotypes. Reanalyzing the 5' RACE reads, TCRdb keeps one entry per CDR3 protein, without DNA. Here the V and J calls rest on TCRdb's processing, not on the authors' analysis. Here the sample table reports roughly 7,000 distinct CDR3 sequences. This sample was included in a study of human CD8 memory T cell subsets. Study-wide results and limits: Sequencing in this study was performed exclusively on T cell receptor beta chains. Repertoires of stem-like memory and precursor exhausted T cells showed minimal mutual overlap.

The germline V gene has CDR1 DFQATT and CDR2 SNEGSKA (reference sequence). This CDR3 region has 16 residues. Sequencing was carried out using CD8+ T cells from PBMCs. The clonotype was recovered from a human donor in good health. This rearrangement joins TRBV20-1 to TRBJ2-2; without DNA, the TCRdb call of TRBD2 cannot be checked. The CDR3: CSATGLAGGLTGELFF.